Below are 18 T cell receptor beta chains sequenced from a single sample in a study of T cell clones after liver transplantation (dated by TCRdb to about 2019). The library was built by means of the immunoSEQ multiplex PCR assay. What TCRdb holds here is the immuneACCESS table cut down to in-frame rearrangements. Part of the clones is not present; checked against another copy, under half of the missing clones reflect an unresolved V gene, and the others are unexplained. The table for this sample lists 70,000 to 95,000 clones; less than 85% of them were counted only once. Less than 3.5% of the sample belongs to the ten largest clones. The sequenced sample was CD4+ T cells from blood, obtained at the 22-month timepoint. These receptors were collected from a human patient who received a liver transplant. The graft donor may be the source of some T cells after a transplant.

Only one count was recorded for this clone. The V and J genes are TRBV7-2 and TRBJ1-6, with D possibly being TRBD1 (5 bases). V shed 1 base and J shed 8 bases, with 12 bases lying between them. The CDR3 has 15 residues. Germline CDR1 is SGHTA and CDR2 is FQGNSA. CDR3 loop: CASSLDGTLYSPLHF. The CDR3, as DNA: TGTGCCAGCAGCTTAGACGGGACTCTCTATTCACCCCTCCACTTT.

The chain carries TRBV5-5 and TRBJ2-7; D possibly corresponds to TRBD2 (6 bases). This CDR3 has 14 amino acids. Germline V lookup: CDR1 SGHKS, CDR2 YYEKEE (reference sequence). V lost 0 bases and J lost 3, with 10 bases in between. CDR3 sequence reads: CASSLGGINYEQYF. CDR3 nucleotides: TGTGCCAGCAGCTTGGGCGGGATCAACTACGAGCAGTACTTC.

The chain links TRBV6-5 to TRBJ1-5, with a possible D match to TRBD1 (5 bases). The V end lost 2 bases, the J end lost 7 bases, and 9 bases lay between the germline ends. Germline values: CDR1 MNHEY, CDR2 SVGAGI. The CDR3 covers 13 residues. The CDR3 region has the DNA TGTGCCAGCAGTTACGAGGGACGACAGCCCCAGCATTTT. It yields the protein CASSYEGRQPQHF.

The rearrangement uses TRBV2 and TRBJ1-1; no clear D. Trimming took off 1 base at V and 5 bases at J, with 11 bases between the two ends. CDR1 is SNHLY, CDR2 FYNNEI, per germline. The CDR3 spans 14 residues. The CDR3 spells CASSEEGAVTEAFF. In nucleotides, the CDR3 is TGTGCCAGCAGTGAAGAGGGAGCTGTAACTGAAGCTTTCTTT.

The genes are TRBV11-3 and TRBJ2-3; 8 bases match TRBD1. Germline V lookup: CDR1 SGHNT, CDR2 YENEEA. CDR3 size: 15 residues. J gave up 5 bases and V 1 base, and 5 bases lay outside the gene matches. This CDR3 is CASSLGRGLGDTQYF. The DNA of the CDR3 is TGTGCCAGCAGCTTAGGCAGGGGGCTTGGAGATACGCAGTATTTT.

The V and J genes are TRBV6-1 and TRBJ2-1, with 7 positions matching TRBD1. V dropped 1 base and J dropped 4; count of bases not matched to a gene: 7. In germline, CDR1 is MNHNS, CDR2 SASEGT. The CDR3 length is 16 residues. The CDR3 region is CASSEGQGINYNEQFF. The CDR3 coding sequence is TGTGCCAGCAGTGAAGGACAGGGAATCAATTACAATGAGCAGTTCTTC.

The rearrangement links TRBV19 to TRBJ2-3; 10 bases are a match to TRBD2. This CDR3 has 16 residues. V trimming: 6 bases; J trimming: 5 bases; junction bases outside the gene matches: 11. Germline V gene data show CDR1 as LNHDA and CDR2 as SQIVND (reference sequence). The CDR3 loop is CASRVQAGGPGDTQYF. The CDR3 bases are TGTGCCAGTAGAGTACAAGCGGGAGGGCCTGGAGATACGCAGTATTTT. Full variable domain (outside the CDR3, taken from reference TRBV19 and TRBJ2-3): DGGITQSPKYLFRKEGQNVTLSCEQNLNHDAMYWYRQDPGQGLRLIYYSQIVNDFQKGDIAEGYSVSREKKESFPLTVTSAQKNPTAFYLCASRVQAGGPGDTQYFGPGTRLTVL.

This clone showed up just a few times. The genes are TRBV6-1 and TRBJ1-1; TRBD1 matches at 10 bases. CDR1 is MNHNS and CDR2 is SASEGT in the germline V gene. The CDR3 consists of 16 residues. V gave up 3 bases and J gave up 0 bases; unmatched junction bases: 4. The DNA for the CDR3 is TGTGCCAGCAGTGAGGGACAGGGGATGATGAACACTGAAGCTTTCTTT. Translated: CASSEGQGMMNTEAFF.

The chain combines TRBV19 with TRBJ1-1; 8 bases are a match to TRBD1. The CDR3 length is 14 residues. Trimming at V came to 6 bases and at J to 8 bases, leaving 11 bases not matched to a gene. The germline gives CDR1 LNHDA, CDR2 SQIVND (reference sequence). CDR3 DNA sequence: TGTGCCAGTAGCAGAGGACAGGGAGAAAGAGAAGCTTTCTTT. Translation gives CASSRGQGEREAFF.

This clone was seen a handful of times. The chain joins TRBV7-2 to TRBJ2-5, with TRBD1 matching 9 bases. Germline-derived CDR1 and CDR2 are SGHTA and FQGNSA. Germline trimming cut 3 bases from V and 2 bases from J; bases unmatched to any gene: 7. The CDR3 has 16 residues. Here the CDR3 reads CASSFALGQGQETQYF. The CDR3 DNA sequence: TGTGCCAGCAGCTTTGCTTTGGGACAGGGACAAGAGACCCAGTACTTC.

This chain joins TRBV28 and TRBJ2-2; D may be TRBD2 (5 bases). Germline loops: CDR1 MDHEN, CDR2 SYDVKM. This CDR3 comprises 15 residues. The V end lost 5 bases, the J end lost 4 bases, and 14 bases lay between the germline ends. The CDR3 region is CASSITGRSTGELFF. The CDR3, as DNA: TGTGCCAGCAGTATTACGGGAAGGTCCACCGGGGAGCTGTTTTTT.

This chain links TRBV2 with TRBJ1-1; 9 nucleotides align to TRBD1. The V segment lost 3 bases and the J segment 4 bases; nucleotides outside the gene matches: 6. CDR1 is SNHLY, CDR2 FYNNEI, per germline. The CDR3 length is 15 residues. The CDR3 loop reads CASSERDRASTEAFF. The CDR3 nucleotides read TGTGCCAGCAGTGAGAGGGACAGGGCAAGCACTGAAGCTTTCTTT.

The chain has TRBV5-4 and TRBJ2-2; 12 bases map to TRBD2. V was pared by 4 bases and J by 7 bases, with 11 bases of the junction left unmatched. This CDR3 contains 17 residues. Germline V gives CDR1 SGHNT, CDR2 YYREEE (reference sequence). In nucleotides, the CDR3 is TGTGCCAGCAGCACTCTAACTAGCGGGGGGTTAAGCGGGGAGCTGTTTTTT. It yields the protein CASSTLTSGGLSGELFF.

The chain combines TRBV6-6 with TRBJ2-3; either TRBD1 or TRBD2 may supply D (5 bases each). The CDR3 is 15 amino acids. Germline V gene sequence: CDR1 MNHNY, CDR2 SVGAGI (reference sequence). The V gene lost 5 bases and the J gene lost 2 bases, with 14 bases spanning the gap. The CDR3 region is CASSPPSGTTDTQYF. The CDR3 DNA sequence: TGTGCCAGCAGTCCCCCCTCGGGGACCACAGATACGCAGTATTTT.

This chain uses TRBV5-5 with TRBJ2-5; tentatively, D is TRBD2 (7 bases). The CDR3 extends over 14 amino acids. Trimming removed 3 bases from V and 4 bases from J, with 13 bases in between. The V gene's germline CDR1 is SGHKS and CDR2 YYEKEE (reference sequence). This CDR3 reads CASSSWGGGETQYF. CDR3 sequence (DNA): TGTGCCAGCAGCTCCTGGGGAGGGGGAGAGACCCAGTACTTC.

The chain employs TRBV27 and TRBJ2-7; D is ambiguous. The CDR3 extends over 16 amino acids. Germline CDR1 is MNHEY and CDR2 is SMNVEV (reference sequence). Trimming took 1 base from V and 5 from J, leaving 18 bases between them. CDR3 residues: CASSLWASQYTNEQYF. The CDR3 DNA reads TGTGCCAGCAGTTTATGGGCATCGCAATACACCAACGAGCAGTACTTC.

The J gene is TRBJ2-1, the V gene TRBV9; 10 positions agree with TRBD2. Losses at the gene ends were 3 bases for V and 6 bases for J; bases not matched to a gene: 6. The CDR3 contains 15 residues. CDR1 is SGDLS, CDR2 YYNGEE, per germline. Written as DNA, the CDR3 is TGTGCCAGCAGCGCGTCTAGCGGGAGTCCCAATGAGCAGTTCTTC. It encodes CASSASSGSPNEQFF. The whole variable domain, filled in from reference TRBV9 and TRBJ2-1, reads DSGVTQTPKHLITATGQRVTLRCSPRSGDLSVYWYQQSLDQGLQFLIQYYNGEERAKGNILERFSAQQFPDLHSELNLSSLELGDSALYFCASSASSGSPNEQFFGPGTRLTVL.

J is TRBJ2-1 and V is TRBV6-1; 7 bases map to TRBD1. V lost 6 bases to trimming and J lost 8 bases; unmatched junction nucleotides: 7. This CDR3 has 13 amino acids. Germline V lookup: CDR1 MNHNS, CDR2 SASEGT. CDR3 nucleotide sequence: TGTGCCAGCAGCCTCGACAGGGCGGATGAGCAGTTCTTC. This translates into CASSLDRADEQFF.